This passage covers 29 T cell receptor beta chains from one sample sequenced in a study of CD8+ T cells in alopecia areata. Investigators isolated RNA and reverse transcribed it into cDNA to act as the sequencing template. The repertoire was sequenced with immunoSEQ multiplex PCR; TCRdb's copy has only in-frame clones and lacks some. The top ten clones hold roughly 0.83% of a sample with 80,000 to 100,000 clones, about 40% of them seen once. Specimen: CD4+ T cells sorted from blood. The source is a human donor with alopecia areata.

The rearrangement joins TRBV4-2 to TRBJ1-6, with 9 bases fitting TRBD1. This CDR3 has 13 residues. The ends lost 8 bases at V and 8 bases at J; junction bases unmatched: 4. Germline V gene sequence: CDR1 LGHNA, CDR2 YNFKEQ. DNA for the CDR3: TGTGCCAGCCAACGGACAGGGGATTCACCCCTCCACTTT. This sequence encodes CASQRTGDSPLHF.

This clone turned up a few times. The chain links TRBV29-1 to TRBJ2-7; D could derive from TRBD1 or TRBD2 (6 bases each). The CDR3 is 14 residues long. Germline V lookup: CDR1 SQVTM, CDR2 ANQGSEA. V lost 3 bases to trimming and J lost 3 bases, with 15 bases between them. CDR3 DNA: TGCAGCGTTGATTCGGCCGGGGGCGGCTACGAGCAGTACTTC. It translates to CSVDSAGGGYEQYF.

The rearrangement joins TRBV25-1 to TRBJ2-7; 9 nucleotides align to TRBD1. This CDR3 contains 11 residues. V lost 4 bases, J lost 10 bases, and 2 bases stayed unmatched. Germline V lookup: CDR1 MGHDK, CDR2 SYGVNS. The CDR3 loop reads CASSGDRVQYF. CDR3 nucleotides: TGTGCCAGCAGTGGGGACAGGGTCCAGTACTTC.

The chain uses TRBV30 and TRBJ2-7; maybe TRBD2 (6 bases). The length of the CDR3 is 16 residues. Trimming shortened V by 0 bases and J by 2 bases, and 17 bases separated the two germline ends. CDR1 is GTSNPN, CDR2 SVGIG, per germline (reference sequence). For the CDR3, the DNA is TGTGCCTGGAGTGTTGCGGGAATTCAATCTCCCTACGAGCAGTACTTC. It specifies CAWSVAGIQSPYEQYF.

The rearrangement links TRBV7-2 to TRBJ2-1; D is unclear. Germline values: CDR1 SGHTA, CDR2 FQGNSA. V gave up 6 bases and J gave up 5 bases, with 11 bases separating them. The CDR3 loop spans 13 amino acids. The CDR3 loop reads CASRLDGDNEQFF. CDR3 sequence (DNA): TGTGCCAGCAGACTTGACGGAGACAATGAGCAGTTCTTC.

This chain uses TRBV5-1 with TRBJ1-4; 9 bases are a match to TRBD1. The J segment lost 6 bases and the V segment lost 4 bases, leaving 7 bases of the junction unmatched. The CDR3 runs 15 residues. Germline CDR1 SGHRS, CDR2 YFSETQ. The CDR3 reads CASSPNRGRDEKLFF. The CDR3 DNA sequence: TGCGCCAGCAGCCCGAACAGGGGGCGCGATGAAAAACTGTTTTTT.

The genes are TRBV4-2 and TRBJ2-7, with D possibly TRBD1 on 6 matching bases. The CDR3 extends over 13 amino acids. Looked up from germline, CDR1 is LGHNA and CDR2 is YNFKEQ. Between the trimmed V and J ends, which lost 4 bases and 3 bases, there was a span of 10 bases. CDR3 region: CASSRGQGYEQYF. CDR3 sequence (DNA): TGTGCCAGCAGCCGGGGACAAGGCTACGAGCAGTACTTC.

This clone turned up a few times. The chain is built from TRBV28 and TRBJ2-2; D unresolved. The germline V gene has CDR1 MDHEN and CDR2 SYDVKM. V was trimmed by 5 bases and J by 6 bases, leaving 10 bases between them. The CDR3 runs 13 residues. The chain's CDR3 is CASSPPYAGELFF. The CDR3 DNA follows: TGTGCCAGCAGTCCCCCATACGCCGGGGAGCTGTTTTTT.

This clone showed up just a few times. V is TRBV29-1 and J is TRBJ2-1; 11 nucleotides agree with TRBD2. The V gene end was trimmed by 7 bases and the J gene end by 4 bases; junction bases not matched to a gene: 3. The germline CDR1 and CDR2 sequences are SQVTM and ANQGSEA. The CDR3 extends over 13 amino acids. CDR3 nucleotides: TGCAGCGCCCGACTAGCGGGGTACAATGAGCAGTTCTTC. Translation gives CSARLAGYNEQFF.

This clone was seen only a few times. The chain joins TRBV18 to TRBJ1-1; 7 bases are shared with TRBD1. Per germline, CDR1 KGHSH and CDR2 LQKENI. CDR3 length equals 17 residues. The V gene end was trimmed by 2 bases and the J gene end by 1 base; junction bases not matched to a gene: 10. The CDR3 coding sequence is TGTGCCAGCTCACCAAATTTTCCGGGACAGAAGAACACTGAAGCTTTCTTT. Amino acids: CASSPNFPGQKNTEAFF.

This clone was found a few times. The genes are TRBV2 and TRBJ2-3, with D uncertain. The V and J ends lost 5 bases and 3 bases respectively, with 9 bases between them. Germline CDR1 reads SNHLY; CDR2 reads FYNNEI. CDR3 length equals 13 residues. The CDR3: CASSPPYTDTQYF. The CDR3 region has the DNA TGTGCCAGCAGTCCACCGTATACAGATACGCAGTATTTT.

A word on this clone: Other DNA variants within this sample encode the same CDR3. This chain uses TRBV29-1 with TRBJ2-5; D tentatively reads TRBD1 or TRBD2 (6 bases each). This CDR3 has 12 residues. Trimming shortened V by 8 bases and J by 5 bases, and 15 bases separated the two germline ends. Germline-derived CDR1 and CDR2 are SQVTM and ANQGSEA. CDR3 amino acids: CSQRGAEETQYF. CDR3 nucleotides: TGCAGCCAGAGGGGGGCTGAGGAGACCCAGTACTTC.

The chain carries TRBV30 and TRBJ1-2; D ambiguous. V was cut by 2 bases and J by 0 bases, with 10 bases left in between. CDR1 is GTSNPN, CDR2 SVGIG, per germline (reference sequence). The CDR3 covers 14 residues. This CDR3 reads CAWSNRGSNYGYTF. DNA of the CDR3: TGTGCCTGGAGTAACCGCGGCTCTAACTATGGCTACACCTTC. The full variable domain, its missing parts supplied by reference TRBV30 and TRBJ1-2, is SQTIHQWPATLVQPVGSPLSLECTVEGTSNPNLYWYRQAAGRGLQLLFYSVGIGQISSEVPQNLSASRPQDRQFILSSKKLLLSDSGFYLCAWSNRGSNYGYTFGSGTRLTVV.

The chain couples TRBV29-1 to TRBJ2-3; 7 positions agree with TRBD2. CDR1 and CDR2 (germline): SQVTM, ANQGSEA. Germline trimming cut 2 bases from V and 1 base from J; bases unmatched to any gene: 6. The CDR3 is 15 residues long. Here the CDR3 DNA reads TGCAGCGTTGAACGGGCGGGAGTTGGCACAGATACGCAGTATTTT. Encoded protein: CSVERAGVGTDTQYF.

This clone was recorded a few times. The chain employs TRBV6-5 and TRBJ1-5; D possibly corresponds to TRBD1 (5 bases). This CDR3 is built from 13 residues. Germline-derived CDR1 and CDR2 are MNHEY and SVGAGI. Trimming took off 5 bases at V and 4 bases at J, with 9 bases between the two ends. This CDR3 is CASSAQGNQPQHF. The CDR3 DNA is TGTGCCAGCAGTGCTCAGGGTAATCAGCCCCAGCATTTT.

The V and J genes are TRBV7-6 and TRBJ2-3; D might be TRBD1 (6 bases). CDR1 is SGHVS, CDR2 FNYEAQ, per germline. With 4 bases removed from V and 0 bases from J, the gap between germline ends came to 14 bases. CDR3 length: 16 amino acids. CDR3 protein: CASSSDSQISTDTQYF. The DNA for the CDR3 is TGTGCCAGCAGCTCGGACAGCCAGATTAGCACAGATACGCAGTATTTT.

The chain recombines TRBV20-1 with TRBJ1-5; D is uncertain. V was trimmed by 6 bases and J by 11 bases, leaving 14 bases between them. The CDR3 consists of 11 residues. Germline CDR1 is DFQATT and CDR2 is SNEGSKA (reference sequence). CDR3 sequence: CSATRGSAQHF. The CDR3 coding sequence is TGCAGTGCCACCCGGGGTTCGGCCCAGCATTTT.

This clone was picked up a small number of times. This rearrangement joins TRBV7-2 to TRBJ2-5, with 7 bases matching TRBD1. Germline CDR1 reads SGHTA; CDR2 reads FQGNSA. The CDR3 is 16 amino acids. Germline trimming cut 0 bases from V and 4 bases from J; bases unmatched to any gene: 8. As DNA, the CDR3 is TGTGCCAGCAGCTTAGCGGCGACAGGGATGGGAGAGACCCAGTACTTC. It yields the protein CASSLAATGMGETQYF.

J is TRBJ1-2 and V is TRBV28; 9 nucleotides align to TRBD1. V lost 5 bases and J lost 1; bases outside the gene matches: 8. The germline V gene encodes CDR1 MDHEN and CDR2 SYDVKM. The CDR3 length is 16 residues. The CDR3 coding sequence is TGTGCCAGCAGTGAAACAGGGGGCCCTGATAACTATGGCTACACCTTC. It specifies CASSETGGPDNYGYTF.

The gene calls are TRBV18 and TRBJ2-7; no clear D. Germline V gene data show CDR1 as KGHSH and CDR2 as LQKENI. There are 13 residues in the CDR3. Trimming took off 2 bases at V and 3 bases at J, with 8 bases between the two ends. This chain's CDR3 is CASSPAVVYEQYF. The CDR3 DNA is TGTGCCAGCTCACCAGCTGTGGTCTACGAGCAGTACTTC.

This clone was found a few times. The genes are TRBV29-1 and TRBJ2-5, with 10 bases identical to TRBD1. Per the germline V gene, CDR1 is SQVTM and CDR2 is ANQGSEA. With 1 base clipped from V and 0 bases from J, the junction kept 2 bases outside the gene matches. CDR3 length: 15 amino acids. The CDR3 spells CSVEVGQGYQETQYF. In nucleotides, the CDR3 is TGCAGCGTTGAAGTGGGACAGGGGTACCAAGAGACCCAGTACTTC.

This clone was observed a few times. CDR3 DNA sequence: TGCAGCGCCGGCGGGGTTTACAATGAGCAGTTCTTC. Amino acid sequence: CSAGGVYNEQFF. V and J are TRBV29-1 and TRBJ2-1; D may be TRBD2 (6 bases). Germline CDR1 is SQVTM and CDR2 is ANQGSEA. The V end lost 7 bases, the J end lost 4 bases, and 11 bases lay between the germline ends. The CDR3 covers 12 residues.

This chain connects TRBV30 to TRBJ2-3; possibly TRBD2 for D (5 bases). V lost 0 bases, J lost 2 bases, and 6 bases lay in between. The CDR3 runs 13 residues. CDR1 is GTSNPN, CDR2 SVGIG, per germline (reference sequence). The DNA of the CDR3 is TGTGCCTGGAGTGTAGCGGTCACAGATACGCAGTATTTT. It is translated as CAWSVAVTDTQYF.

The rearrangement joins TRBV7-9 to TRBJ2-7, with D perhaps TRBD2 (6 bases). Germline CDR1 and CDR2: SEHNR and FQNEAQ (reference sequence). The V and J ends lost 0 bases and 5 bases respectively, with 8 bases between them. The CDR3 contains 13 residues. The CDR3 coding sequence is TGTGCCAGCAGCTTAGCGGCTAGCGACGAGCAGTACTTC. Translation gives CASSLAASDEQYF.

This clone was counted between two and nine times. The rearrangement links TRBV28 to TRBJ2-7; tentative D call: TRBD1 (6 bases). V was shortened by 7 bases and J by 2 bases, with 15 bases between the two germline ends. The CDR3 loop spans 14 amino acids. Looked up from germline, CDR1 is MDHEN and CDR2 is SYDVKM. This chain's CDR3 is CASTAGDTTYEQYF. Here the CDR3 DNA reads TGTGCCAGCACCGCAGGGGACACGACCTACGAGCAGTACTTC.

This chain's CDR3 is CASSPTVGPTNEKLFF. The CDR3, as DNA: TGTGCCAGCAGCCCAACGGTGGGACCAACTAATGAAAAACTGTTTTTT. The rearrangement uses TRBV28 and TRBJ1-4, with a tentative D call TRBD1 (5 bases). Looked up from germline, CDR1 is MDHEN and CDR2 is SYDVKM. The CDR3 length is 16 residues. V was clipped by 6 bases and J by 0 bases, with 14 bases between them.

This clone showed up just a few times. CDR3: CASSRGARETQYF. CDR3 in DNA: TGTGCCAGCAGTCGCGGGGCGCGGGAGACCCAGTACTTC. This chain links TRBV28 with TRBJ2-5; possible D gene TRBD2, 6 bases. This CDR3 is built from 13 residues. Germline assignment: CDR1 MDHEN and CDR2 SYDVKM. V was cut by 5 bases and J by 5 bases, with 12 bases left in between.

The CDR3: CASSRSGGGRGDTQYF. As DNA, the CDR3 is TGTGCCAGCAGCCGGTCGGGCGGGGGGCGCGGGGATACGCAGTATTTT. The V call is TRBV7-2, the J call TRBJ2-3, with 8 bases matching TRBD2. This CDR3 has 16 residues. Trimming took 5 bases from V and 6 from J; bases not matched to a gene: 13. Looked up from germline, CDR1 is SGHTA and CDR2 is FQGNSA.

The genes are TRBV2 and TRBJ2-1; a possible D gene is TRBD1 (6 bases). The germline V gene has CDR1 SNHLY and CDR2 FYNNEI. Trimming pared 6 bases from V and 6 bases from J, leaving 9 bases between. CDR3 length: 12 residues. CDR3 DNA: TGTGCCAGCAGGACAGGTTTCAATGAGCAGTTCTTC. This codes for CASRTGFNEQFF.